The 21 T cell receptor beta chains given below trace back to one sample, sequenced in a study of T-cell memory formation after mild COVID-19. TCRdb re-analysed the 5' RACE reads in MiXCR, keeping a single row per CDR3 protein. The sample has around 470,000 distinct CDR3 sequences; around 18% are singletons. Specimen: PBMCs or a T cell subset sorted from them (not recorded which). These receptors were taken from an adult woman who had mild COVID-19 (a few samples of this study predate the infection). Cell type and time point are not known.

This clonotype has just a few counts. The V and J genes are TRBV7-3 and TRBJ2-1; tentative D call: TRBD2 (6 bases). The CDR3 has 16 amino acids. Germline assignment: CDR1 SGHTA and CDR2 FQGTGA. Trimming removed 5 bases from V and 0 bases from J, with 14 bases in between. The CDR3 nucleotides are TGTGCCAGCAGCCCTGGCCGGGGGAGCTCCTACAATGAGCAGTTCTTC. Protein sequence: CASSPGRGSSYNEQFF.

The chain couples TRBV14 to TRBJ1-4; the D is unclear. CDR1 and CDR2 (germline): SGHDN, FVKESK. V was pared by 3 bases and J by 5 bases, with 7 bases between. The CDR3 has 13 residues. The CDR3 DNA reads TGTGCCAGCAGCCAGGGCCTAAATGAAAAACTGTTTTTT. As protein: CASSQGLNEKLFF.

This clonotype has only a few counts. This chain connects TRBV6-6 to TRBJ2-7, with D perhaps matching TRBD1 (5 bases). The CDR3 has 15 amino acids. Germline V lookup: CDR1 MNHNY, CDR2 SVGAGI (reference sequence). V was cut by 2 bases and J by 6 bases, with 17 bases left in between. The CDR3 nucleotides read TGTGCCAGCAGTTACAGCCCAGGGCCCGCTGGCGAGCAGTACTTC. It specifies CASSYSPGPAGEQYF.

This sequence joins TRBV7-9 and TRBJ2-3; either TRBD1 or TRBD2 may fit D (6 bases each). Germline V gene lookup returns CDR1 SEHNR and CDR2 FQNEAQ (reference sequence). V shed 5 bases and J shed 7 bases, with 13 bases lying between them. This CDR3 region has 13 residues. CDR3 sequence (DNA): TGTGCCAGCAGCCCTGGAGGGGGAAATACGCAGTATTTT. Translation: CASSPGGGNTQYF.

This clonotype came up a few times. The chain employs TRBV6-6 and TRBJ1-1; 7 nucleotides match TRBD1. After removal of 7 bases from V and 5 bases from J, the junction contained 7 bases not matched to a gene. CDR3 length: 13 residues. The germline V gene encodes CDR1 MNHNY and CDR2 SVGAGI (reference sequence). The CDR3 loop reads CASIKQGRTEAFF. The CDR3 region has the DNA TGTGCCAGCATTAAACAGGGGCGGACTGAAGCTTTCTTT.

CDR3 DNA sequence: TGTGCCAGCAGCCTAGCGGGAGGTGAGGGCGATGAGCAGTTCTTC. Its translation is CASSLAGGEGDEQFF. The rearrangement links TRBV12-3 or TRBV12-4 to TRBJ2-1, with 11 bases that match TRBD2. This CDR3 region has 15 residues. Losses at the gene ends were 6 bases for V and 8 bases for J; bases not matched to a gene: 9.

V and J are TRBV2 and TRBJ2-4; possible D gene TRBD1, 6 bases. CDR3 length equals 14 residues. Between the trimmed V and J ends, which lost 5 bases and 4 bases, there was a span of 12 bases. Germline CDR1 SNHLY, CDR2 FYNNEI. The CDR3 DNA reads as TGTGCCAGCAGTACCGGACAGAAGAAAAACATTCAGTACTTC. The encoded protein is CASSTGQKKNIQYF. Based on the CDR3 plus reference TRBV2 and TRBJ2-4, the full variable domain is EPEVTQTPSHQVTQMGQEVILRCVPISNHLYFYWYRQILGQKVEFLVSFYNNEISEKSEIFDDQFSVERPDGSNFTLKIRSTKLEDSAMYFCASSTGQKKNIQYFGAGTRLSVL.

This clonotype was counted only a few times. This rearrangement joins TRBV7-2 to TRBJ2-1, with 9 bases matching TRBD2. The CDR3 has 15 residues. With V trimmed by 1 base and J by 6 bases, 4 bases remained unmatched. Germline CDR1 is SGHTA and CDR2 is FQGNSA. The CDR3 here is CASSLEGSGSNEQFF. For the CDR3, the DNA is TGTGCCAGCAGCTTAGAGGGTAGCGGGAGCAATGAGCAGTTCTTC.

The chain combines TRBV7-9 with TRBJ1-2; D possibly corresponds to TRBD1 (5 bases). The V gene lost 1 base and the J gene lost 4 bases, with 13 bases spanning the gap. This CDR3 is built from 15 residues. Germline loops: CDR1 SEHNR, CDR2 FQNEAQ (reference sequence). The CDR3 DNA sequence: TGTGCCAGCAGCTTAGGAGACAGAACTACCTATGGCTACACCTTC. Its translation: CASSLGDRTTYGYTF.

The chain uses TRBV20-1 and TRBJ2-5, with 11 bases matching TRBD2. Germline loops: CDR1 DFQATT, CDR2 SNEGSKA (reference sequence). Trimming removed 6 bases from V and 5 bases from J; junction bases left unmatched: 5. CDR3 size: 13 residues. CDR3 sequence: CSAGLAGGETQYF. CDR3 nucleotide sequence: TGCAGTGCAGGACTAGCGGGCGGGGAGACCCAGTACTTC.

The rearrangement joins TRBV7-9 to TRBJ2-5, with TRBD2 as a possible D gene (6 bases). V was clipped by 1 base and J by 0 bases, with 12 bases between them. This CDR3 is built from 16 residues. Germline V gene data show CDR1 as SEHNR and CDR2 as FQNEAQ (reference sequence). CDR3 loop: CASSLGGLQYQETQYF. For the CDR3, the DNA is TGTGCCAGCAGCTTAGGGGGACTCCAGTACCAAGAGACCCAGTACTTC. The entire variable domain, with the rest obtained from reference TRBV7-9 and TRBJ2-5, is as follows: DTGVSQNPRHKITKRGQNVTFRCDPISEHNRLYWYRQTLGQGPEFLTYFQNEAQLEKSRLLSDRFSAERPKGSFSTLEIQRTEQGDSAMYLCASSLGGLQYQETQYFGPGTRLLVL.

This sequence joins TRBV7-2 and TRBJ1-5; no definite D call. Per the germline V gene, CDR1 is SGHTA and CDR2 is FQGNSA. Trimming took off 0 bases at V and 7 bases at J, with 10 bases between the two ends. This CDR3 has 14 residues. Written as DNA, the CDR3 is TGTGCCAGCAGCTTAGCGGTTCAGGTCCAGCCCCAGCATTTT. Translation gives CASSLAVQVQPQHF.

This clonotype occurred a few times. V gene TRBV14 combines with J gene TRBJ2-7; D gene unclear. This CDR3 spans 16 amino acids. Germline V gene lookup returns CDR1 SGHDN and CDR2 FVKESK. The germline V and J ends were trimmed by 4 bases and 2 bases, with 18 bases remaining between them. DNA of the CDR3: TGTGCCAGCAGCCCTCTGGGTGGGCTCACCGCCTACGAGCAGTACTTC. Encoded protein: CASSPLGGLTAYEQYF.

Ten or more counts support this clonotype. This chain links TRBV12-3 or TRBV12-4 with TRBJ1-1, with TRBD1 matching 7 bases. J was trimmed by 3 bases and V by 2 bases; bases with no gene match: 3. The CDR3 consists of 14 residues. The CDR3 spells CASSLRGQDTEAFF. CDR3 in DNA: TGTGCCAGCAGTTTAAGGGGGCAAGACACTGAAGCTTTCTTT.

The genes are TRBV5-4 and TRBJ2-7; 9 bases are a match to TRBD2. The CDR3 is 15 residues long. J gave up 1 base and V 2 bases, and 4 bases lay outside the gene matches. Germline lookup yields CDR1 SGHNT and CDR2 YYREEE (reference sequence). The CDR3 loop is CASSFLAGVSYEQYF. As DNA, the CDR3 is TGTGCCAGCAGCTTCTTAGCGGGAGTTTCCTACGAGCAGTACTTC.

The chain employs TRBV20-1 and TRBJ2-1; TRBD2 might be the D (5 bases). Germline loops: CDR1 DFQATT, CDR2 SNEGSKA (reference sequence). This CDR3 is built from 14 residues. Trimming stripped 5 bases from V and 0 bases from J, with 11 bases between. The CDR3 region is CSAVGESSYNEQFF. CDR3 nucleotide sequence: TGCAGTGCTGTTGGGGAGAGCTCCTACAATGAGCAGTTCTTC.

Ten or more counts support this clonotype. The chain has TRBV18 and TRBJ2-7; 8 bases line up with TRBD1. J was trimmed by 6 bases and V by 3 bases; bases with no gene match: 7. The CDR3 runs 14 residues. Germline V gene lookup returns CDR1 KGHSH and CDR2 LQKENI. Written as DNA, the CDR3 is TGTGCCAGCTCACCCGGTCAGGGGGCGGGCGAGCAGTACTTC. It specifies CASSPGQGAGEQYF.

A few counts support this clonotype. V usage is TRBV7-6 and J usage is TRBJ1-5; D call uncertain. Germline V gives CDR1 SGHVS, CDR2 FNYEAQ. The CDR3 is made up of 14 amino acids. Trimming removed 4 bases from V and 11 bases from J, with 18 bases in between. CDR3 sequence (DNA): TGTGCCAGCAGCTCCGGGCCTTCCGGGAAAGCCCAGCATTTT. This encodes CASSSGPSGKAQHF.

This clonotype was detected a few times. The chain links TRBV15 to TRBJ2-2, with TRBD2 as a possible D gene (6 bases). Trimming pared 0 bases from V and 4 bases from J, leaving 18 bases between. CDR3 size: 18 residues. Germline V gene data show CDR1 as LNHNV and CDR2 as YYDKDF (reference sequence). The CDR3: CATSREPVGGAGTGELFF. The CDR3 DNA follows: TGTGCCACCAGCAGAGAGCCGGTGGGGGGAGCGGGCACCGGGGAGCTGTTTTTT.

The chain links TRBV7-3 to TRBJ2-7; maybe TRBD2 (5 bases). Germline CDR1 and CDR2: SGHTA and FQGTGA. Trimming pared 2 bases from V and 4 bases from J, leaving 15 bases between. The CDR3 spans 15 residues. The chain's CDR3 is CASSLGSQYPYEQYF. Written as DNA, the CDR3 is TGTGCCAGCAGCTTAGGGAGCCAATACCCATACGAGCAGTACTTC.

The table lists this clonotype with a few counts. As DNA, the CDR3 is TGTGCCAGCGGGAGAGCAGAGACCCAGTACTTC. Translating gives CASGRAETQYF. This chain links TRBV7-2 with TRBJ2-5; D is perhaps TRBD2 (5 bases). The CDR3 extends over 11 amino acids. The ends were cut back, 8 bases at V and 4 bases at J, with 8 bases in the middle. CDR1 SGHTA and CDR2 FQGNSA come from the germline V gene. The variable domain in full, completed from reference TRBV7-2 and TRBJ2-5, reads GAGVSQSPSNKVTEKGKDVELRCDPISGHTALYWYRQSLGQGLEFLIYFQGNSAPDKSGLPSDRFSAERTGGSVSTLTIQRTQQEDSAVYLCASGRAETQYFGPGTRLLVL.